These 30 T cell receptor beta chains were sequenced from one sample in a study of blood T cell repertoires in COVID-19. The repertoire was sequenced with immunoSEQ multiplex PCR; TCRdb's copy has only in-frame clones and lacks some. The sample has 200,000 to 300,000 clones; approximately 86% are singletons. The specimen was PBMCs or T cells enriched from blood (not recorded which). The receptors were gathered from a woman under 30 who had recovered from COVID-19.

The rearrangement uses TRBV6-2 or TRBV6-3 and TRBJ1-2, with D possibly TRBD1 on 5 matching bases. This CDR3 has 16 amino acids. V dropped 5 bases and J dropped 4 bases, with 20 bases sitting between them. CDR1 MNHEY and CDR2 SVGEGT come from the germline V gene. The CDR3 DNA reads as TGTGCCAGCAGTAAACGATCCCGACAGAAGCCCTATGGCTACACCTTC. Its protein product is CASSKRSRQKPYGYTF.

The chain recombines TRBV6-2 or TRBV6-3 with TRBJ1-6, with 11 bases aligning to TRBD1. This CDR3 region has 16 residues. Germline-derived CDR1 and CDR2 are MNHEY and SVGEGT. Losses at the gene ends were 5 bases for V and 3 bases for J; bases not matched to a gene: 3. CDR3 region: CASSQGTGGYNSPLHF. The CDR3 DNA follows: TGTGCCAGCAGTCAAGGGACAGGGGGCTATAATTCACCCCTCCACTTT.

J is TRBJ2-7 and V is TRBV28, with 7 bases identical to TRBD2. Trimming took 7 bases from V and 5 from J; bases not matched to a gene: 8. CDR3 size: 13 residues. Germline CDR1 and CDR2: MDHEN and SYDVKM. In nucleotides, the CDR3 is TGTGCCAGCAAGGCCCCCGGGAGGAACGAGCAGTACTTC. Translating gives CASKAPGRNEQYF.

The chain links TRBV19 to TRBJ1-1; D is unclear. The CDR3 is 13 amino acids. Trimming took off 6 bases at V and 1 base at J, with 9 bases between the two ends. Germline V CDR1 and CDR2: LNHDA, SQIVND (reference sequence). CDR3 region: CASRLTENTEAFF. In DNA form, the CDR3 reads TGTGCCAGTAGGCTAACAGAGAACACTGAAGCTTTCTTT.

V and J are TRBV9 and TRBJ1-2, with D possibly TRBD1 on 6 matching bases. V lost 0 bases and J lost 8, with 17 bases in between. The CDR3 contains 15 residues. Germline CDR1 is SGDLS and CDR2 is YYNGEE. The CDR3 protein is CASSVGKGHDGGYTF. The DNA of the CDR3 is TGTGCCAGCAGCGTAGGGAAGGGACATGATGGAGGCTACACCTTC. The variable domain in full, completed from reference TRBV9 and TRBJ1-2, reads DSGVTQTPKHLITATGQRVTLRCSPRSGDLSVYWYQQSLDQGLQFLIQYYNGEERAKGNILERFSAQQFPDLHSELNLSSLELGDSALYFCASSVGKGHDGGYTFGSGTRLTVV.

The chain is built from TRBV30 and TRBJ1-2, with a tentative D call TRBD1 (5 bases). This CDR3 spans 14 amino acids. Germline V lookup: CDR1 GTSNPN, CDR2 SVGIG (reference sequence). Trimming removed 2 bases at V and 6 bases at J, with 16 bases between. The CDR3 reads CAWSLNQGSHGYTF. The DNA of the CDR3 is TGTGCCTGGAGTCTGAATCAGGGTTCGCATGGCTACACCTTC.

The chain is built from TRBV23-1 and TRBJ1-4, with TRBD1 identical over 8 bases. TRBV23-1 is assigned to the ORF class and has an uncertain function. The junction had 7 bases not matched to a gene; V was cut back by 0 bases and J by 4 bases. The CDR3 covers 17 residues. CDR3 amino acids: CASSQSPAGQDNEKLFF. In DNA, the CDR3 is TGCGCCAGCAGTCAATCGCCTGCGGGACAGGATAATGAAAAACTGTTTTTT.

The chain carries TRBV29-1 and TRBJ2-7, with unresolved D. The CDR3 sequence is 10 residues long. V was trimmed by 4 bases and J by 4 bases, leaving 5 bases between them. CDR1 and CDR2 from the germline V gene are SQVTM and ANQGSEA. CDR3 nucleotides: TGCAGCGTTGTTGAGTACGAGCAGTACTTC. This gives the protein CSVVEYEQYF.

The chain links TRBV30 to TRBJ2-3; the match to TRBD2 covers 13 bases. With 1 base clipped from V and 6 bases from J, the junction kept 7 bases outside the gene matches. The length of the CDR3 is 16 residues. CDR1 is GTSNPN, CDR2 SVGIG, per germline (reference sequence). The CDR3 protein is CAWSAQLAGGGDTQYF. Written as DNA, the CDR3 is TGTGCCTGGAGTGCCCAACTAGCGGGGGGGGGTGATACGCAGTATTTT.

This clone was counted once. This chain connects TRBV5-1 to TRBJ2-7, with 9 bases that match TRBD1. This CDR3 has 17 residues. The J segment lost 3 bases and the V segment lost 6 bases, leaving 16 bases of the junction unmatched. Germline values: CDR1 SGHRS, CDR2 YFSETQ. The CDR3 here is CASNRSPGTGNGYEQYF. The CDR3, as DNA: TGCGCCAGCAACAGATCACCCGGGACAGGGAACGGCTACGAGCAGTACTTC.

The chain combines TRBV7-2 with TRBJ1-5; the match to TRBD1 covers 7 bases. Germline values: CDR1 SGHTA, CDR2 FQGNSA. The CDR3 has 14 residues. Unmatched junction bases numbered 6, after V lost 4 bases and J lost 6 bases. The CDR3 here is CASSSQGRSQPQHF. CDR3 nucleotide sequence: TGTGCCAGCAGCTCACAGGGGAGGTCTCAGCCCCAGCATTTT.

The genes are TRBV10-3 and TRBJ1-2; possible D gene TRBD1, 5 bases. The CDR3 is 14 residues long. V lost 8 bases, J lost 4 bases, and 17 bases lay in between. Germline CDR1 and CDR2: ENHRY and SYGVKD. In DNA, the CDR3 is TGTGCCATCGGAGAGCAGGGTGGCCTCTATGGCTACACCTTC. The encoded protein is CAIGEQGGLYGYTF.

This clone was found a few times. The chain is built from TRBV27 and TRBJ2-2, with a weak D call TRBD2 (5 bases). Germline values: CDR1 MNHEY, CDR2 SMNVEV (reference sequence). Deletions cut 4 bases from V and 7 bases from J, with 13 bases between. The CDR3 sequence is 14 residues long. This CDR3 reads CASSYGVSSGELFF. The CDR3 DNA follows: TGTGCCAGCAGTTACGGGGTTTCTAGCGGGGAGCTGTTTTTT.

This rearrangement joins TRBV5-6 to TRBJ1-2; 7 positions match TRBD1. The CDR3 contains 13 residues. The V and J ends lost 3 bases and 5 bases, in that order; junction bases with no gene match: 4. Germline assignment: CDR1 SGHDT and CDR2 YYEEEE. This CDR3 reads CASSSEGAYGYTF. The CDR3, as DNA: TGTGCCAGCAGCTCAGAGGGGGCTTATGGCTACACCTTC.

This clone has just a few counts. CDR3: CASIPQGGDSPLHF. CDR3 sequence (DNA): TGTGCCAGCATTCCTCAGGGGGGAGATTCACCCCTCCACTTT. The V call is TRBV28, the J call TRBJ1-6, with 7 bases that match TRBD1. The trim removed 7 bases at V and 8 bases at J, leaving 8 bases unmatched. CDR3 length: 14 residues. The germline V gene has CDR1 MDHEN and CDR2 SYDVKM.

The chain employs TRBV27 and TRBJ2-1; no reliable D call. CDR3 length: 13 amino acids. V shed 5 bases and J shed 6 bases, with 11 bases lying between them. CDR1 and CDR2 from the germline V gene are MNHEY and SMNVEV (reference sequence). For the CDR3, the DNA is TGTGCCAGCAGTCCCACCCCAGGCAATGAGCAGTTCTTC. It yields the protein CASSPTPGNEQFF.

The J gene is TRBJ1-2, the V gene TRBV27; a weak D match, TRBD1 (6 bases). V lost 6 bases, J lost 0 bases, and 17 bases lay in between. Germline V gene data show CDR1 as MNHEY and CDR2 as SMNVEV (reference sequence). CDR3 length equals 16 residues. The CDR3 bases are TGTGCCAGCAGCTCCACCTGGACAGCCTCTAACTATGGCTACACCTTC. This translates into CASSSTWTASNYGYTF.

For the CDR3, the DNA is TGTGCCAGCAGTCCTTCACAGGACGAGAACACTGAAGCTTTCTTT. It yields the protein CASSPSQDENTEAFF. The rearrangement joins TRBV7-9 to TRBJ1-1; D possibly corresponds to TRBD1 (5 bases). Germline lookup yields CDR1 SEHNR and CDR2 FQNEAQ (reference sequence). Trimming removed 6 bases at V and 1 base at J, with 15 bases between. The length of the CDR3 is 15 residues.

The chain has TRBV9 and TRBJ1-2, with D tentatively TRBD1 (5 bases). Germline V gene lookup returns CDR1 SGDLS and CDR2 YYNGEE. V lost 0 bases to trimming and J lost 4 bases, with 13 bases between them. This CDR3 has 15 residues. The CDR3 DNA reads TGTGCCAGCAGCGTAGAGGCAGCGGGGGGCTATGGCTACACCTTC. It is translated as CASSVEAAGGYGYTF.

In its sample, this clone was seen a few times. The chain links TRBV6-2 or TRBV6-3 to TRBJ1-2; 7 bases match TRBD1. V was clipped by 6 bases and J by 6 bases; unmatched bases: 10. This CDR3 spans 14 amino acids. Germline CDR1 reads MNHEY; CDR2 reads SVGEGT. CDR3 residues: CASSRGTVEHGYTF. The CDR3 DNA reads as TGTGCCAGCAGCCGAGGGACAGTGGAGCATGGCTACACCTTC.

J is TRBJ1-1 and V is TRBV7-9, with D possibly TRBD1 on 6 matching bases. V lost 5 bases, J lost 5 bases, and 9 bases lay in between. The CDR3 sequence is 12 residues long. Germline V gene data show CDR1 as SEHNR and CDR2 as FQNEAQ (reference sequence). CDR3 in amino acids: CASSPGETEAFF. CDR3 bases: TGTGCCAGCAGCCCAGGGGAGACTGAAGCTTTCTTT.

This chain joins TRBV5-1 and TRBJ2-7; weak D call: TRBD1 (6 bases). Germline-derived CDR1 and CDR2 are SGHRS and YFSETQ. V lost 0 bases, J lost 6 bases, and 13 bases lay in between. The CDR3 runs to 14 residues. The CDR3 DNA reads as TGCGCCAGCAGCTTGGACAGGGCAGCCAGCGAGCAGTACTTC. Translating it yields CASSLDRAASEQYF.

The chain is built from TRBV10-3 and TRBJ2-7; 7 bases fit TRBD1. V trimming: 0 bases; J trimming: 1 base; junction bases outside the gene matches: 3. The CDR3 sequence is 15 residues long. Germline CDR1 reads ENHRY; CDR2 reads SYGVKD. The CDR3 coding sequence is TGTGCCATCAGTGAGTCTAACAGGGGTTCCTACGAGCAGTACTTC. Translating gives CAISESNRGSYEQYF.

The V gene is TRBV5-1, the J gene TRBJ2-1; TRBD2 matches at 12 bases. The germline V gene has CDR1 SGHRS and CDR2 YFSETQ. The CDR3 runs to 18 residues. The ends lost 0 bases at V and 6 bases at J; junction bases unmatched: 10. The CDR3 coding sequence is TGCGCCAGCAGCTTGGCCCCGCTAGCGGGAGGGCGGGTCAATGAGCAGTTCTTC. It translates to CASSLAPLAGGRVNEQFF.

The gene calls are TRBV18 and TRBJ1-3; D unresolved. Trimming stripped 5 bases from V and 0 bases from J, with 8 bases between. CDR1 is KGHSH and CDR2 is LQKENI in the germline V gene. The CDR3 has 14 residues. DNA for the CDR3: TGTGCCAGCTCAGATCAGAACTCTGGAAACACCATATATTTT. This gives the protein CASSDQNSGNTIYF.

This chain joins TRBV18 and TRBJ2-7, with D uncertain. Deletions cut 5 bases from V and 4 bases from J, with 9 bases between. The germline CDR1 and CDR2 sequences are KGHSH and LQKENI. The CDR3 length is 12 residues. CDR3 coding DNA: TGTGCCAGCTCAGAGGTGAGGTACGAGCAGTACTTC. Protein: CASSEVRYEQYF.

The V gene is TRBV15, the J gene TRBJ1-2; the D gene is possibly TRBD1 (5 bases). Trimming removed 5 bases from V and 4 bases from J, with 20 bases in between. In germline, CDR1 is LNHNV, CDR2 YYDKDF (reference sequence). The CDR3 runs 16 residues. The DNA for the CDR3 is TGTGCCACCAGCTCAAGTCTCAGGGAATACAGCTATGGCTACACCTTC. It codes for CATSSSLREYSYGYTF.

This clone has only one observation. V usage is TRBV7-8 and J usage is TRBJ1-2; the match to TRBD1 covers 8 bases. The V and J ends lost 2 bases and 4 bases, in that order; junction bases with no gene match: 9. The CDR3 totals 16 residues. CDR1 and CDR2 from the germline V gene are SGHVS and FQNEAQ. Here the CDR3 reads CASSLMSGGNGYGYTF. CDR3 DNA: TGTGCCAGCAGCTTAATGTCAGGGGGCAACGGCTATGGCTACACCTTC.

This chain connects TRBV13 to TRBJ2-6; TRBD1 agrees at 8 bases. The CDR3 has 16 residues. V was pared by 4 bases and J by 4 bases, with 6 bases of the junction left unmatched. The germline gives CDR1 PRHDT, CDR2 FYEKMQ (reference sequence). For the CDR3, the DNA is TGTGCCAGCAGCTCCAGACAGGGGCGGGGGGCCAACGTCCTGACTTTC. This gives the protein CASSSRQGRGANVLTF.

About this clone: Relative to the germline gene, one junction end is altered; a read error may explain this. The rearrangement links TRBV7-9 to TRBJ2-1, with 11 nucleotides matching TRBD2. The germline V gene has CDR1 SEHNR and CDR2 FQNEAQ (reference sequence). The CDR3 length is 17 residues. CDR3: CASSLSRLGLAAMDEIF. The CDR3 nucleotides are TGTGCCAGCAGCTTAAGTCGTCTGGGACTAGCGGCTATGGACGAAATCTTC.